This is a list of T cell receptor beta chains from one sample in a study of cytomegalovirus exposure and HLA in healthy donors. Produced via immunoSEQ multiplex PCR; TCRdb's table is partial and in-frame only. The sample shows tens of thousands of clones, around four fifths of them seen only once. The sequenced material came from PBMCs. Receptor source: a male donor in good health and CMV-seropositive. The CDR3 runs from the conserved cysteine through the conserved F or W. A D gene is named only where the DNA matches it firmly. The size field is filled for only some rows; it gives once, few, many or a size class.

j_call	clone_size	d_call	v_call	cdr3_nt	cdr3_aa
TRBJ1-3	-	TRBD1	TRBV7-3	TGTGCCAGCAGCTTAAATCCCCTCCGGACAGGGGGGGGAAACACCATATATTTT	CASSLNPLRTGGGNTIYF
TRBJ1-6	-	TRBD1	TRBV6-5	TGTGCCAGCAGCCGGGACAGAAATAATTCACCCCTCCACTTT	CASSRDRNNSPLHF
TRBJ1-1	-	-	TRBV12-1	TGTGCCAGCAGCTTGAGACATAAGGTGGATGACACTGAAGCTTTCTTT	CASSLRHKVDDTEAFF
TRBJ2-7	-	-	TRBV28	TGTGCCAGCAGTTTAGGGGGGAGTGGGCGGGCTTACTACGAGCAGTACTTC	CASSLGGSGRAYYEQYF
TRBJ2-3	-	-	TRBV27	TGTGCCAGCAGCATCTGGCCGGATACGCAGTATTTT	CASSIWPDTQYF
TRBJ2-5	-	TRBD2	TRBV6-1	TGTGCCAGCGCCGGACTAGCGGGACAAGAGACCCAGTACTTC	CASAGLAGQETQYF
TRBJ1-5	-	-	TRBV18	TGTGCCAGCTCCGGGGGTGGCAATCAGCCCCAGCATTTT	CASSGGGNQPQHF
TRBJ2-1	-	-	TRBV5-1	TGCGCCAGCAGCTTGGGACTAGGGGCCGGGAATGAGCAGTTCTTC	CASSLGLGAGNEQFF
TRBJ1-6	few	TRBD1	TRBV6-1	TGTGCCAGCAATGAACCCCCGGGACAGAGCTTAAATTCACCCCTCCACTTT	CASNEPPGQSLNSPLHF
TRBJ1-2	-	-	TRBV18	TGTGCCAGCTCACCAGCAGACAGAGGAGATGGCTACACCTTC	CASSPADRGDGYTF
TRBJ2-1	few	-	TRBV9	TGTGCCAGCGGAGCGTACAATGAGCAGTTCTTC	CASGAYNEQFF
TRBJ2-7	-	-	TRBV7-2	TGTGCCAGCAGCAAGACAGACTCCTACGAGCAGTACTTC	CASSKTDSYEQYF
TRBJ1-3	few	-	TRBV6-6	TGTGCCAGCAGTTCGAGAGGAAACACCATATATTTT	CASSSRGNTIYF
TRBJ2-7	-	-	TRBV6-5	TGTGCCAGCAGTTACAGCAGGGGGGCTGCCGAGCAGTACTTC	CASSYSRGAAEQYF
TRBJ2-2	once	-	TRBV7-9	TGTGCCAGCAGCTTCCCCCGGGGGGCGGCCGGGGAGCTGTTTTTT	CASSFPRGAAGELFF
TRBJ1-2	-	-	TRBV7-6	TGTGCCAGCAGCTTACGGGGAGGCTATGGCTACACCTTC	CASSLRGGYGYTF
TRBJ1-5	-	-	TRBV4-1	TGCGCCAGCAGCCAATCCCCCGGGTTGGGGGGGCAGCCCCAGCATTTT	CASSQSPGLGGQPQHF
TRBJ2-7	-	TRBD2	TRBV11-1	TGTGCCAGCAGCTTAGAATCGGGCGACGGGGGGATCTACGAGCAGTACTTC	CASSLESGDGGIYEQYF
TRBJ2-7	-	-	TRBV19	TGTGCCAGTAGTATAGGGTCCCTAGGGGGAGCCTACGAGCAGTACTTC	CASSIGSLGGAYEQYF
TRBJ2-3	once	-	TRBV27	TGTGCCAGCAGAGACAGATCCCCCGGCACAGATACGCAGTATTTT	CASRDRSPGTDTQYF
TRBJ2-3	-	TRBD1	TRBV4-1	TGCGCCAGCAGCCAAGAAGGAATACTAGCAGGGGGCGGCGGATCAGATACGCAGTATTTT	CASSQEGILAGGGGSDTQYF
TRBJ1-4	-	TRBD1	TRBV9	TGTGCCAGCAGCGCGTGGACAGGGGTGGGGGAAAAACTGTTTTTT	CASSAWTGVGEKLFF
TRBJ2-3	once	TRBD2	TRBV14	TGTGCCAGCAGCCAAGATCGGGAGGGCACAGATACGCAGTATTTT	CASSQDREGTDTQYF
TRBJ2-7	-	-	TRBV12-1	TGTGCCAGCAGCGAACCCGGGACTAGCGACTACGACTACGAGCAGTACTTC	CASSEPGTSDYDYEQYF
TRBJ1-4	-	-	TRBV5-6	TGTGCCAGCAGCTTAATCCAGGATGGACTTATGGCTGAAAAACTGTTTTTT	CASSLIQDGLMAEKLFF